The 7 T cell receptor beta chains given below trace back to one sample, sequenced in a study of T-cell reconstitution after alpha-beta-depleted transplantation in children (dated by TCRdb to 2016 to 2017). Library generation was performed with PCR. The data were produced on an Illumina HiSeq 2500. TCR libraries were prepared with molecular barcoding, using unique molecular identifiers to normalize TCRbeta repertoire quantification. TCRdb reworked the public reads: Q25 trimming with fastp, MiXCR clone assembly, productive beta chains retained. Records with the same CDR3 protein are collapsed into one entry carrying the most frequent genes and DNA. This sample comprises about 300,000 distinct CDR3 sequences, 10% of them detected only once. Of the sample, less than 9% falls within the top ten clones. The treatment or condition label for this specimen denotes: allogeneic hematopoietic cell transplantation with graft depleted of TCRalphabeta T cells and CD19 B cells.

The sample here was PBMCs, taken before TCRalphabeta/CD19-depleted stem cell transplant. The receptors come from a boy under three years old with acute myeloid leukemia, due to receive a stem cell transplant.

This clonotype was detected many times. This chain joins TRBV28 and TRBJ1-1; no firm D call. The V end was cut by 0 bases, the J end by 5 bases, with 1 base between. CDR1 and CDR2 from the germline V gene are MDHEN and SYDVKM. This CDR3 region has 11 residues. CDR3 in amino acids: CASSLWTEAFF. In nucleotides, the CDR3 is TGTGCCAGCAGTTTATGGACTGAAGCTTTCTTT. The full variable domain, completed using reference TRBV28 and TRBJ1-1, is DVKVTQSSRYLVKRTGEKVFLECVQDMDHENMFWYRQDPGLGLRLIYFSYDVKMKEKGDIPEGYSVSREKKERFSLILESASTNQTSMYLCASSLWTEAFFGQGTRLTVV.

This clonotype was seen more than once but under ten times. The chain couples TRBV5-6 to TRBJ2-2, with D perhaps TRBD2 (6 bases). Germline loops: CDR1 SGHDT, CDR2 YYEEEE. The CDR3 consists of 20 residues. V was clipped by 0 bases and J by 5 bases, with 26 bases between them. In DNA form, the CDR3 reads TGTGCCAGCAGCTTGGTCGGGAGAGGAAGAGGACCGGGTAGGACCGGGGAGCTGTTTTTT. It translates to CASSLVGRGRGPGRTGELFF.

A remark on this clonotype: A much larger clone lies one base from this, so it may be a read error. This sequence joins TRBV20-1 and TRBJ2-5; the D gene is possibly TRBD2 (5 bases). Germline lookup yields CDR1 DFQATT and CDR2 SNEGSKA (reference sequence). The V gene lost 2 bases and the J gene lost 0 bases, with 7 bases spanning the gap. The CDR3 covers 13 residues. In nucleotides, the CDR3 is TGCAGTGCTAGAAACGGGGACCAAGAGACCCAGTACTTC. Protein product: CSARNGDQETQYF.

This clonotype was counted many times. The chain recombines TRBV5-1 with TRBJ2-2, with 9 bases matching TRBD2. Germline V gives CDR1 SGHRS, CDR2 YFSETQ. With 1 base clipped from V and 4 bases from J, the junction kept 8 bases outside the gene matches. The length of the CDR3 is 17 residues. CDR3 sequence: CASSLRIAGVGTGELFF. CDR3 sequence (DNA): TGCGCCAGCAGCTTGAGAATAGCGGGAGTCGGCACCGGGGAGCTGTTTTTT.

This clonotype was detected many times. The chain has TRBV12-3 or TRBV12-4 and TRBJ2-3, with D uncertain. V lost 6 bases and J lost 1, with 11 bases in between. The CDR3 runs 14 residues. CDR3 protein: CASRAGTGTDTQYF. The CDR3, as DNA: TGTGCCAGCAGGGCCGGTACCGGCACAGATACGCAGTATTTT.

This clonotype appeared many times. The chain has TRBV5-1 and TRBJ2-7; 7 bases line up with TRBD1. The ends lost 0 bases at V and 2 bases at J; junction bases unmatched: 5. Germline-derived CDR1 and CDR2 are SGHRS and YFSETQ. The length of the CDR3 is 15 residues. CDR3 amino acids: CASSLGDSLPYEQYF. The CDR3 DNA is TGCGCCAGCAGCTTGGGGGACAGCCTTCCCTACGAGCAGTACTTC. The whole variable domain, filled in from reference TRBV5-1 and TRBJ2-7, reads KAGVTQTPRYLIKTRGQQVTLSCSPISGHRSVSWYQQTPGQGLQFLFEYFSETQRNKGNFPGRFSGRQFSNSRSEMNVSTLELGDSALYLCASSLGDSLPYEQYFGPGTRLTVT.

This clonotype was detected many times. The chain recombines TRBV4-3 with TRBJ2-7; weak D call: TRBD1 (6 bases). Trimming cost V 3 bases and J 3 bases, with 12 bases left between them. CDR3 length: 14 residues. The germline gives CDR1 LGHNA, CDR2 YSLEER. CDR3 region: CASSQAGRGYEQYF. In DNA, the CDR3 is TGCGCCAGCAGCCAGGCCGGCAGGGGCTACGAGCAGTACTTC.